Included here is one TCR beta chain sequence, with context. The sample comes from a study of blood T cells in healthy people across ages. Background on the study: About one barcoded beta molecule per two T cells was captured by template switching.

The CDR3 runs 18 residues. V was shortened by 5 bases and J by 0 bases, with 17 bases between the two germline ends. In germline, CDR1 is MNHEY, CDR2 SMNVEV (reference sequence). PCR was performed a second time for about 7 to 12 cycles using a sample-barcoded 5' primer and a J-beta primer mix. Each cDNA molecule was tagged by a template-switch adaptor with 12 random nucleotides. TCRdb recomputed calls from the 5' RACE reads with MiXCR, one row per CDR3 protein. The table records 1.5 million to 2 million distinct CDR3 sequences, 34% of them present only once. This rearrangement joins TRBV27 to TRBJ1-6, with unresolved D. The receptor comes from a woman in her 30s in good health. Specimen: blood. DNA of the CDR3: TGTGCCAGCAGTCCATGGTTACCGGTTAGCTCCTATAATTCACCCCTCCACTTT. It specifies CASSPWLPVSSYNSPLHF.